The 12 T cell receptor beta chains in this list originate from one sample, sequenced in a study of cytomegalovirus exposure and HLA in healthy donors. The primer mix had 60 Vbeta and 13 Jbeta primers. Only in-frame clones appear in the TCRdb table, and some are missing; sequencing was by immunoSEQ multiplex PCR. The profile shows roughly 200,000 clones, roughly 85% of them singletons. The sequenced material came from PBMCs. The receptor source for this set is a woman aged 45-65 years in good health and CMV-seronegative.

V gene TRBV28 combines with J gene TRBJ1-2, with no clear D. CDR3 length: 14 amino acids. Germline V gene data show CDR1 as MDHEN and CDR2 as SYDVKM. V was pared by 2 bases and J by 2 bases, with 9 bases between. The DNA for the CDR3 is TGTGCCAGCAGTTTAGGAGGAGGGAACTATGGCTACACCTTC. The encoded protein is CASSLGGGNYGYTF.

The chain has TRBV27 and TRBJ2-4; 10 positions agree with TRBD2. This CDR3 contains 17 residues. Unmatched junction bases numbered 10, after V lost 8 bases and J lost 0 bases. CDR1 is MNHEY, CDR2 SMNVEV, per germline (reference sequence). The CDR3 nucleotides are TGTGCCAGCGGCAAGATAGCGGGAGGATTAGCCAAAAACATTCAGTACTTC. The encoded protein is CASGKIAGGLAKNIQYF.

In regard to this clone: The junction departs from the called germline gene at one end, perhaps through a read error. At the DNA level, this CDR3 is encoded by other sequences in the same sample as well. V gene TRBV27 combines with J gene TRBJ1-5; maybe TRBD1 (5 bases). Germline V lookup: CDR1 MNHEY, CDR2 SMNVEV (reference sequence). There are 14 residues in the CDR3. The CDR3 sequence is CASSPQDSNQPQHF. The CDR3, as DNA: TGTGCTAGCAGTCCACAGGATAGCAATCAGCCCCAGCATTTT.

The rearrangement links TRBV7-8 to TRBJ2-7, with a possible D match to TRBD1 (6 bases). V lost 5 bases, J lost 3 bases, and 11 bases lay in between. CDR3 size: 13 residues. The germline CDR1 and CDR2 sequences are SGHVS and FQNEAQ. DNA for the CDR3: TGTGCCAGCAGCCAGGGGTCCAGCTACGAGCAGTACTTC. Translation gives CASSQGSSYEQYF.

This chain uses TRBV15 with TRBJ2-7, with D possibly matching TRBD2 (6 bases). Germline lookup yields CDR1 LNHNV and CDR2 YYDKDF (reference sequence). The germline V and J ends were trimmed by 8 bases and 6 bases, with 23 bases remaining between them. The length of the CDR3 is 15 residues. This CDR3 is CATAWDSNITPEQYF. For the CDR3, the DNA is TGTGCCACCGCATGGGACTCGAATATTACGCCCGAGCAGTACTTC.

The chain couples TRBV5-6 to TRBJ2-2; 8 bases align to TRBD1. The length of the CDR3 is 15 residues. V shed 4 bases, J shed 5 bases, and the junction held 7 bases outside the gene matches. Germline CDR1 and CDR2: SGHDT and YYEEEE. CDR3 coding DNA: TGTGCCAGCAGCATGGACAGGGCATCTACCGGGGAGCTGTTTTTT. This codes for CASSMDRASTGELFF.

The chain couples TRBV2 to TRBJ2-3; 13 bases line up with TRBD2. CDR3 length equals 14 residues. Germline values: CDR1 SNHLY, CDR2 FYNNEI. J gave up 7 bases and V 6 bases, and 4 bases lay outside the gene matches. This CDR3 is CASRGGLAGYTQYF. CDR3 in DNA: TGTGCCAGCAGGGGGGGACTAGCGGGATATACGCAGTATTTT.

This clone appeared a few times. The gene calls are TRBV6-1 and TRBJ2-3, with 8 bases fitting TRBD1. CDR3 length: 15 amino acids. Looked up from germline, CDR1 is MNHNS and CDR2 is SASEGT. The J segment lost 1 base and the V segment lost 2 bases, leaving 2 bases of the junction unmatched. The CDR3 region has the DNA TGTGCCAGCAGTGAAAACAGGGGGGGCACAGATACGCAGTATTTT. Its protein is CASSENRGGTDTQYF.

The V call is TRBV29-1, the J call TRBJ1-3; no firm D call. Trimming pared 8 bases from V and 1 base from J, leaving 9 bases between. The CDR3 is made up of 12 amino acids. Germline CDR1 is SQVTM and CDR2 is ANQGSEA. CDR3 nucleotides: TGCAGCAGACTCTTATCTGGAAACACCATATATTTT. It encodes CSRLLSGNTIYF. Based on the CDR3 plus reference TRBV29-1 and TRBJ1-3, the full variable domain is SAVISQKPSRDICQRGTSLTIQCQVDSQVTMMFWYRQQPGQSLTLIATANQGSEATYESGFVIDKFPISRPNLTFSTLTVSNMSPEDSSIYLCSRLLSGNTIYFGEGSWLTVV.

This clone has just one count. Other DNA sequences within the sample encode an identical CDR3. The rearrangement joins TRBV10-3 to TRBJ1-2, with 9 bases matching TRBD1. The CDR3 is 14 residues long. Germline values: CDR1 ENHRY, CDR2 SYGVKD. The junction had 9 bases not matched to a gene; V was cut back by 5 bases and J by 8 bases. Here the CDR3 DNA reads TGTGCCATCAGTTATTTCGGACAGGGGAGAGGCTACACCTTC. Protein sequence: CAISYFGQGRGYTF.

The CDR3 bases are TGTGCCAGCAGTTCCCCGGTGGCGGGAGGGTACAATGAGCAGTTCTTC. Translation gives CASSSPVAGGYNEQFF. The chain has TRBV28 and TRBJ2-1; 9 nucleotides agree with TRBD2. The CDR3 has 16 residues. Germline loops: CDR1 MDHEN, CDR2 SYDVKM. Germline trimming cut 4 bases from V and 4 bases from J; bases unmatched to any gene: 8.

V and J are TRBV7-2 and TRBJ1-5, with D possibly matching TRBD1 (5 bases). Trimming removed 1 base from V and 4 bases from J, with 8 bases in between. CDR1 and CDR2 (germline): SGHTA, FQGNSA. The CDR3 length is 14 residues. The CDR3 DNA follows: TGTGCCAGCAGCTTAGGAACAGGTAATCAGCCCCAGCATTTT. As protein: CASSLGTGNQPQHF.